Only a few counts were recorded for the clone carrying this TCR beta chain. These data belong to a study of blood T cell repertoires in COVID-19. This CDR3 contains 13 residues. Germline CDR1 SGHDT, CDR2 YYEEEE. Trimming cost V 0 bases and J 2 bases, with 6 bases left between them. Clones were read by immunoSEQ multiplex PCR, and TCRdb kept only the in-frame ones, dropping some. In the table there are roughly 240,000 clones, 85% to 90% of which are singletons. The sequenced sample was peripheral blood. The TCR sequence derives from a man aged 18 to 29 with active or convalescent COVID-19. The chain combines TRBV5-6 with TRBJ2-7; D is unresolved. CDR3 sequence: CASSLELPYEQYF. The CDR3 nucleotides read TGTGCCAGCAGCTTGGAACTACCCTACGAGCAGTACTTC.